This TCR beta chain appears in the sequencing data of a study of CD8 T cells in Susac syndrome. The T cells that were sequenced for TCR beta were CD8+ and CD4+ cells from blood. Healthy donors, matched for age and sex, constituted the control group. Negative isolation was used for CD8+ and CD4+ T cells and FACS enrichment for TEMRA cells. The V gene's germline CDR1 is LGHDT and CDR2 YNNKEL (reference sequence). Trimming stripped 3 bases from V and 3 bases from J, with 8 bases between. The CDR3 runs 14 residues. RNA in amounts of roughly 0.5 to 1 ug was reverse transcribed with random hexamers. Across 54 Vbeta and 13 Jbeta, immunoSEQ multiplex PCR amplified TCR beta CDR3. MiXCR, applied by TCRdb to the immunoSEQ multiplex PCR reads, yields one record per CDR3 protein. Seen here are just under 150,000 distinct CDR3 sequences, roughly 95% observed once, and the top ten hold 0.075% to 0.09%.

This receptor was obtained from a human donor in good health. Source material: CD4+ T cells from PBMCs. The chain has TRBV3-1 and TRBJ2-2; D not certain. Here the CDR3 reads CASSQGSYTGELFF. The CDR3 DNA sequence: TGTGCCAGCAGCCAGGGATCCTACACCGGGGAGCTGTTTTTT.